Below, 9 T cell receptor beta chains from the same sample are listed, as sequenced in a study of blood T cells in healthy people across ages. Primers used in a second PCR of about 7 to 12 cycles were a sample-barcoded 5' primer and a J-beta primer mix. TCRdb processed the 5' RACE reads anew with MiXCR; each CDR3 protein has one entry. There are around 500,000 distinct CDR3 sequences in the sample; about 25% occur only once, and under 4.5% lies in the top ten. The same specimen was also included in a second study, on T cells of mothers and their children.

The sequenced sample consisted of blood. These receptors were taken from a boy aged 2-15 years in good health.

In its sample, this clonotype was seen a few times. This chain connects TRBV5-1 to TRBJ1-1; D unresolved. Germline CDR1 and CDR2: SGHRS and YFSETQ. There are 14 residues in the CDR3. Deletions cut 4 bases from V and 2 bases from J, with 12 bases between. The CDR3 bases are TGCGCCAGCAGCGGATACGAACTAAACACTGAAGCTTTCTTT. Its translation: CASSGYELNTEAFF. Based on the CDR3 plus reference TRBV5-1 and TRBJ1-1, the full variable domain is KAGVTQTPRYLIKTRGQQVTLSCSPISGHRSVSWYQQTPGQGLQFLFEYFSETQRNKGNFPGRFSGRQFSNSRSEMNVSTLELGDSALYLCASSGYELNTEAFFGQGTRLTVV.

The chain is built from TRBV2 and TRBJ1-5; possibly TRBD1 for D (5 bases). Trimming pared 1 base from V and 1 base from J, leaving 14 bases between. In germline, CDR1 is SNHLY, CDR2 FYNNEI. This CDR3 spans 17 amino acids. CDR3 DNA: TGTGCCAGCAGTGAAGTTCCCGGGGCTTGGAGCAATCAGCCCCAGCATTTT. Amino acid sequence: CASSEVPGAWSNQPQHF.

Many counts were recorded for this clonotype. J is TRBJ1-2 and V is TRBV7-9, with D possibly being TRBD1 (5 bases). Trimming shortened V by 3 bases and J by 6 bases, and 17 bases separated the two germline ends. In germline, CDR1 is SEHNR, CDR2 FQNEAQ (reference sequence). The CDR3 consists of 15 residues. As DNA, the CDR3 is TGTGCCAGCAGCTTTTCTTTCGGGACGTATGATGGCTACACCTTC. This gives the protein CASSFSFGTYDGYTF.

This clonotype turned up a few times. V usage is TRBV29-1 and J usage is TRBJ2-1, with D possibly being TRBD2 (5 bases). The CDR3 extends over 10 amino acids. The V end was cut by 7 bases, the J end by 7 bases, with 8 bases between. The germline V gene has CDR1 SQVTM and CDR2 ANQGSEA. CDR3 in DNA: TGCAGCGGGGGAGTAAATGAGCAGTTCTTC. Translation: CSGGVNEQFF.

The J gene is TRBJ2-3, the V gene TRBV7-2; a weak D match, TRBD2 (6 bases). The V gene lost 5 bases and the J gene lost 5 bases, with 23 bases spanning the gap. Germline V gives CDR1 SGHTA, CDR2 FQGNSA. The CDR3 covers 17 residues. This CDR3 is CASSPREARTTRDTQYF. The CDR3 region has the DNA TGTGCCAGCAGCCCGAGAGAGGCAAGGACTACACGAGATACGCAGTATTTT.

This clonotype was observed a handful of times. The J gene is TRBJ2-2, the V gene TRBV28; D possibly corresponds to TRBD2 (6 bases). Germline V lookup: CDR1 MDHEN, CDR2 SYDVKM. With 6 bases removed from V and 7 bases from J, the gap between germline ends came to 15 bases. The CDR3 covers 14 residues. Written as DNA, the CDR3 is TGTGCCAGCAGGCCGAGGAGGAGGGGCGGGGAGCTGTTTTTT. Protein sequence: CASRPRRRGGELFF. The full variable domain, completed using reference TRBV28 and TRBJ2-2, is DVKVTQSSRYLVKRTGEKVFLECVQDMDHENMFWYRQDPGLGLRLIYFSYDVKMKEKGDIPEGYSVSREKKERFSLILESASTNQTSMYLCASRPRRRGGELFFGEGSRLTVL.

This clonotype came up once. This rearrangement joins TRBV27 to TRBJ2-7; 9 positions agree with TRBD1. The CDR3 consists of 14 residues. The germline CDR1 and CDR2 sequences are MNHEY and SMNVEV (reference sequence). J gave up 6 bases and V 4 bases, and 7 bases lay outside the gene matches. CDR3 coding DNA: TGTGCCAGCAGTTCCCGCTCGACAGGGGGCGAGCAGTACTTC. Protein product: CASSSRSTGGEQYF.

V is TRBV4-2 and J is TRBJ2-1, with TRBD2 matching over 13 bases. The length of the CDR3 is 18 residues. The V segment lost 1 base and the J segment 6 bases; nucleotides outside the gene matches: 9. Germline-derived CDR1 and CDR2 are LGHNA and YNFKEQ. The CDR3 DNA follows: TGTGCCAGCAGCCAAGCATCCGGGACTAGCGGGATCTCCAATGAGCAGTTCTTC. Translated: CASSQASGTSGISNEQFF.

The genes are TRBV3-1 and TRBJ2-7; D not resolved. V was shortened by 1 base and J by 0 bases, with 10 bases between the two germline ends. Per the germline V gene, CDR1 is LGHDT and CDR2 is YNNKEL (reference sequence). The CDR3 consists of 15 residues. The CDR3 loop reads CASSQGLASSYEQYF. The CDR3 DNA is TGTGCCAGCAGCCAAGGACTGGCGAGCTCCTACGAGCAGTACTTC.